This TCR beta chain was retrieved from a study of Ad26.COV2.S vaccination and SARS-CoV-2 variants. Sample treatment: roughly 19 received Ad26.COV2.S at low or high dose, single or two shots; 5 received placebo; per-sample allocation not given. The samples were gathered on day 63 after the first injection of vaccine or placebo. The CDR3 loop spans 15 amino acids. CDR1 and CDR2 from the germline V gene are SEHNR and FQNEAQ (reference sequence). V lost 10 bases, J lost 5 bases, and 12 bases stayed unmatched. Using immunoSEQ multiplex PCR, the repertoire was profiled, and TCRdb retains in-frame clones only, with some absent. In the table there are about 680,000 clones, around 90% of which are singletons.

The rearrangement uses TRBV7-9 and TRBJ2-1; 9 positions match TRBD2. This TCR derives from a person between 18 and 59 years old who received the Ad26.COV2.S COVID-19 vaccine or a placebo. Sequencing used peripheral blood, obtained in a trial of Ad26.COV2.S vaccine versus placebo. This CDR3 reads CATPGIAGGNNEQFF. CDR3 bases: TGTGCCACCCCGGGGATCGCGGGGGGGAACAATGAGCAGTTCTTC.